This is a list of T cell receptor beta chains from one sample in a study of cytomegalovirus exposure and HLA in healthy donors. The table came from immunoSEQ multiplex PCR; TCRdb's copy has only in-frame clones and leaves some out. In the table there are more than 85,000 clones, roughly three quarters of which are singletons. Sequencing was done on a sample of PBMCs. The receptors shown here come from a male donor in good health and CMV-seropositive. The CDR3 runs from the conserved cysteine through the conserved F or W. Each record gives: D gene, clone size, J gene, V gene, CDR3 DNA, CDR3 protein. A D gene is named only where the DNA matches it firmly. Where a row states a size, it is once, few, many or the class of an expanded clone; other rows omit it.

D: NA
size: NA
J: TRBJ2-3
V: TRBV10-3
DNA: TGTGCCATCTCAAGCACAGATACGCAGTATTTT
CDR3: CAISSTDTQYF

D: NA
size: NA
J: TRBJ1-1
V: TRBV6-5
DNA: TGTGCCAGCAGTTCCTCCGGGGTGGGCACTGAAGCTTTCTTT
CDR3: CASSSSGVGTEAFF

D: TRBD2
size: few
J: TRBJ2-1
V: TRBV7-7
DNA: TGTGCTAGCAGCTTAGAGGGACTAGCGGGAGAGGAGCAGTTCTTC
CDR3: CASSLEGLAGEEQFF

D: TRBD1
size: NA
J: TRBJ1-1
V: TRBV5-1
DNA: TGCGCCAGCAGACCAGGGGGGAACACTGAAGCTTTCTTT
CDR3: CASRPGGNTEAFF

D: NA
size: NA
J: TRBJ2-7
V: TRBV7-9
DNA: TGTGCCAGCAGCTTAGTTCCCAGGGGATCCGAGCAGTACTTC
CDR3: CASSLVPRGSEQYF

D: NA
size: NA
J: TRBJ1-4
V: TRBV25-1
DNA: TGTGCCAGCCGCCCCCCAGGTTACGCAGGGCCTAATGAAAAACTGTTTTTT
CDR3: CASRPPGYAGPNEKLFF

D: NA
size: NA
J: TRBJ2-7
V: TRBV10-3
DNA: TGTGCCATCAGTGGACAGGGAGGACTAGCTTCAAACGAGCAGTACTTC
CDR3: CAISGQGGLASNEQYF

D: NA
size: NA
J: TRBJ1-5
V: TRBV7-9
DNA: TGTGCCAGCAGCTTAGGTGACAGTCCATTTCAGCCCCAGCATTTT
CDR3: CASSLGDSPFQPQHF

D: NA
size: NA
J: TRBJ1-3
V: TRBV30
DNA: TGTGCCTGGAGTGTTTCATTCGGAAACACCATATATTTT
CDR3: CAWSVSFGNTIYF

D: NA
size: NA
J: TRBJ2-3
V: TRBV10-1
DNA: TGCGCCAGCAGTGATCACCCCTTAGCGCCCCGAAGCACAGATACGCAGTATTTT
CDR3: CASSDHPLAPRSTDTQYF

D: NA
size: NA
J: TRBJ1-1
V: TRBV6-5
DNA: TGTGCCAGCAAGGAGGAACCAAACACTGAAGCTTTCTTT
CDR3: CASKEEPNTEAFF